What follows describes a single T cell receptor beta chain. This clone was observed once. No cognate antigen has been identified for it. No qualities accompany the bases; no much larger clone lies one base away. Germline trimming: 5 bases from V, 6 bases from J; junction bases outside gene matches: 9. From a lookup of the germline V gene, CDR1 and CDR2 are MDHEN and SYDVKM. The CDR3 runs 15 residues from the cysteine to the phenylalanine. CDR3 DNA only is kept here, 45 bases in frame from base 1. The data originate from a study of blood T cell repertoires in COVID-19 (dated by TCRdb to 2019 to 2021). Background on the whole study: The collaborator samples originated in the United States, Italy and Spain and spanned the acute and convalescent phases of COVID-19. The material from the prospective study consisted of cDNA or gDNA derived from T cells, B-cell-depleted T cells, or PBMCs. Subjects who had been exposed to COVID-19, were actively infected with it, or had recovered from it provided the deeply sampled blood TCRbeta repertoires that made up the dataset. The repertoires were released in a freely available public database intended as a resource for research on the immune response to SARS-CoV-2. The samples were drawn from the first 160 participants of the ongoing ImmuneRACE study and from some 1,300 subjects provided by 6 global collaborators. A de-identified subject ID, COVID-19 status, age in years and sex were almost always included in the sample metadata. Where available, HLA class I and class II types were taken from metadata supplied by the sample provider and were not determined by assay-based typing.

Participants in the prospective study were enrolled through a virtual design, were aged roughly 18 to 100 years, and lived in approximately 24 United States geographic areas. In the prospective study, cohorts were assigned on the basis of participant-reported clinical history obtained from a screening survey and a study questionnaire. For ImmuneRACE Cohort 3, a participant was defined as recovered based on two consecutive negative NP/OP PCR tests, clearance by a healthcare professional, or resolution of symptoms. In the prospective study, mobile phlebotomists collected whole blood, serum and a nasopharyngeal or oropharyngeal swab from each participant. Prospective study participants could optionally give additional blood draws and questionnaires over an approximately two-month period. Before DNA extraction, blood samples from the prospective study were shipped at room temperature or frozen. The paper as a whole reports these results and caveats: The quantity of clinical and demographic metadata differed by source and by participant and was supplied without curation.

The immunoSEQ Assay, a bias-controlled multiplex PCR, was used to amplify TCRbeta CDR3 regions from genomic DNA. The source study handled its data this way. Within the assay, amplification of reference gene primers was used to estimate how many nucleated cells each sample contained. To quantify the absolute abundance of each unique TCRbeta CDR3 rearrangement, sequence reads were collapsed and filtered. For each sample, productive Simpson clonality was calculated by taking the square root of Simpson's diversity index across productive rearrangements. What TCRdb holds here is the immuneACCESS table cut down to in-frame rearrangements. Part of the clones is not present; checked against another copy, under half of the missing clones reflect an unresolved V gene, and the others are unexplained. That table gives V, J and clone size, and the DNA gave D and trimming. This sample holds about 170,000 clones; about 80% were observed only once. Around 12% of the sample goes to the ten largest clones.

Sequencing was done on a sample of PBMCs or T cells enriched from blood (not recorded which). The chain is made from TRBV28 and TRBJ1-5; 8 bases in the junction line up with TRBD1. The sequence was obtained from a man aged 45-60 years who had recovered from COVID-19. In nucleotides, the sequence is TGTGCCAGCAGTACCAACAGGGGGTTAAGTCAGCCCCAGCATTTT. The encoded protein is CASSTNRGLSQPQHF. Reference TRBV28 and TRBJ1-5 proteins supply the regions before and after the CDR3; the full variable domain is: DVKVTQSSRYLVKRTGEKVFLECVQDMDHENMFWYRQDPGLGLRLIYFSYDVKMKEKGDIPEGYSVSREKKERFSLILESASTNQTSMYLCASSTNRGLSQPQHFGDGTRLSIL.